The next 27 T cell receptor beta chains were all read from a single sample in a study of blood T cell repertoires in COVID-19. Libraries were prepared by immunoSEQ multiplex PCR; TCRdb keeps only in-frame clonotypes and omits some of them. The sample yields 120,000 or so clones, 88% seen once. The sample was peripheral blood. These receptors originate from a woman in her forties or fifties with acute or convalescent COVID-19.

The chain recombines TRBV7-9 with TRBJ2-2; perhaps TRBD1 as D (5 bases). V lost 7 bases, J lost 9 bases, and 15 bases lay in between. This CDR3 region has 13 residues. CDR1 SEHNR and CDR2 FQNEAQ come from the germline V gene (reference sequence). The CDR3 region has the DNA TGTGCCAGCACTCCGAGCAGGGCCCGGGAGCTGTTTTTT. Translated, it gives CASTPSRARELFF.

The chain combines TRBV19 with TRBJ1-4; D might be TRBD1 (6 bases). Germline CDR1 reads LNHDA; CDR2 reads SQIVND (reference sequence). The length of the CDR3 is 15 residues. Trimming removed 4 bases from V and 5 bases from J, with 14 bases in between. The CDR3 DNA reads TGTGCCAGTAGTAAAAACAGGGCCATAAATGAAAAACTGTTTTTT. This codes for CASSKNRAINEKLFF.

V usage is TRBV5-4 and J usage is TRBJ2-5; 9 nucleotides line up with TRBD2. V lost 4 bases to trimming and J lost 1 base; unmatched junction nucleotides: 11. The germline V gene encodes CDR1 SGHNT and CDR2 YYREEE (reference sequence). CDR3 length equals 17 residues. CDR3 region: CASSGGGLATPQETQYF. The CDR3 nucleotides read TGTGCCAGCAGCGGAGGAGGACTAGCGACCCCCCAAGAGACCCAGTACTTC. Variable domain in full (rest from reference TRBV5-4 and TRBJ2-5): ETGVTQSPTHLIKTRGQQVTLRCSSQSGHNTVSWYQQALGQGPQFIFQYYREEENGRGNFPPRFSGLQFPNYSSELNVNALELDDSALYLCASSGGGLATPQETQYFGPGTRLLVL.

The V call is TRBV5-6, the J call TRBJ1-3, with 9 bases aligning to TRBD1. CDR3 length: 15 residues. The junction had 7 bases not matched to a gene; V was cut back by 4 bases and J by 5 bases. Germline loops: CDR1 SGHDT, CDR2 YYEEEE. CDR3 residues: CASSLGQGKRNTIYF. In DNA form, the CDR3 reads TGTGCCAGCAGCCTAGGACAGGGGAAGAGAAACACCATATATTTT. The full variable domain, in which reference TRBV5-6 and TRBJ1-3 provide the parts outside the CDR3, is DAGVTQSPTHLIKTRGQQVTLRCSPKSGHDTVSWYQQALGQGPQFIFQYYEEEERQRGNFPDRFSGHQFPNYSSELNVNALLLGDSALYLCASSLGQGKRNTIYFGEGSWLTVV.

The rearrangement joins TRBV5-1 to TRBJ1-2; 9 positions match TRBD1. This CDR3 contains 17 residues. Germline CDR1 is SGHRS and CDR2 is YFSETQ. V shed 0 bases and J 0 bases; nucleotides not matched to a gene: 6. DNA for the CDR3: TGCGCCAGCAGCTTGGAGGGACAGGGCTCCTCTAACTATGGCTACACCTTC. It specifies CASSLEGQGSSNYGYTF.

The chain recombines TRBV10-3 with TRBJ1-4, with D possibly TRBD1 on 5 matching bases. V lost 6 bases and J 3 bases, leaving 14 bases between the germline ends. Germline values: CDR1 ENHRY, CDR2 SYGVKD. This CDR3 is 15 amino acids long. The CDR3 region is CAISASGRPNEKLFF. In DNA, the CDR3 is TGTGCCATCAGCGCTTCAGGGCGACCTAATGAAAAACTGTTTTTT.

The genes are TRBV6-6 and TRBJ2-2, with D possibly being TRBD1 (7 bases). The V and J ends lost 6 bases and 0 bases respectively, with 11 bases between them. CDR3 size: 15 residues. Germline CDR1 reads MNHNY; CDR2 reads SVGAGI (reference sequence). The CDR3 here is CASRRDSSNTGELFF. The CDR3, as DNA: TGTGCCAGCAGGCGGGACAGCTCGAACACCGGGGAGCTGTTTTTT.

This chain uses TRBV30 with TRBJ1-2; the D gene is possibly TRBD1 (5 bases). The germline V and J ends were trimmed by 2 bases and 7 bases, with 14 bases remaining between them. Germline V gene sequence: CDR1 GTSNPN, CDR2 SVGIG (reference sequence). CDR3 length: 13 amino acids. The CDR3 DNA reads TGTGCCTGGAGTAGGACGTCTCAGGGTGGCTACACCTTC. It translates to CAWSRTSQGGYTF.

V gene TRBV7-2 combines with J gene TRBJ2-1; TRBD1 matches at 8 bases. CDR1 is SGHTA, CDR2 FQGNSA, per germline. V shed 8 bases and J 4 bases; nucleotides not matched to a gene: 7. The CDR3 runs 14 residues. The CDR3 spells CASRTGGNYNEQFF. The CDR3 region has the DNA TGTGCCAGCCGTACAGGGGGGAATTACAATGAGCAGTTCTTC.

The chain recombines TRBV19 with TRBJ1-5, with TRBD1 matching over 10 bases. Germline CDR1 is LNHDA and CDR2 is SQIVND (reference sequence). The CDR3 sequence is 14 residues long. The ends lost 7 bases at V and 11 bases at J; junction bases unmatched: 11. The CDR3 sequence: CASKTGTGVATQHF. CDR3 nucleotide sequence: TGTGCCAGTAAAACAGGGACAGGGGTTGCGACCCAGCATTTT. Drawing the rest from reference TRBV19 and TRBJ1-5, the complete variable domain is DGGITQSPKYLFRKEGQNVTLSCEQNLNHDAMYWYRQDPGQGLRLIYYSQIVNDFQKGDIAEGYSVSREKKESFPLTVTSAQKNPTAFYLCASKTGTGVATQHFGDGTRLSIL.

V gene TRBV13 combines with J gene TRBJ2-1; 7 nucleotides agree with TRBD2. The length of the CDR3 is 15 residues. The V segment lost 2 bases and the J segment 5 bases; nucleotides outside the gene matches: 6. Germline CDR1 reads PRHDT; CDR2 reads FYEKMQ (reference sequence). CDR3 nucleotides: TGTGCCAGCAGCTTAATCCTAGCGGAGAACAATGAGCAGTTCTTC. It specifies CASSLILAENNEQFF.

The chain joins TRBV28 to TRBJ2-1; 12 positions match TRBD2. From germline, CDR1 is MDHEN and CDR2 SYDVKM. The CDR3 runs 16 residues. The ends lost 5 bases at V and 3 bases at J; junction bases unmatched: 5. The CDR3 loop reads CASSALAGGDYNEQFF. The CDR3 DNA reads as TGTGCCAGCAGTGCCCTAGCGGGAGGGGACTACAATGAGCAGTTCTTC.

The chain employs TRBV19 and TRBJ2-3; D not certain. The germline gives CDR1 LNHDA, CDR2 SQIVND (reference sequence). Trimming stripped 5 bases from V and 2 bases from J, with 14 bases between. This CDR3 comprises 15 residues. The CDR3 sequence: CASSGLTGDTDTQYF. CDR3 DNA: TGTGCCAGTAGTGGGTTGACTGGAGACACAGATACGCAGTATTTT.

CDR3 residues: CATSRDRGQGKSSYEQYF. As DNA, the CDR3 is TGTGCCACCAGCAGAGATAGGGGACAGGGGAAGAGCTCCTACGAGCAGTACTTC. V usage is TRBV15 and J usage is TRBJ2-7; 10 bases are shared with TRBD1. V was pared by 0 bases and J by 0 bases, with 8 bases of the junction left unmatched. The CDR3 sequence is 18 residues long. Germline CDR1 LNHNV, CDR2 YYDKDF (reference sequence).

This clone was detected only once. J is TRBJ2-3 and V is TRBV6-4, with 7 nucleotides matching TRBD2. There are 15 residues in the CDR3. The germline CDR1 and CDR2 sequences are MRHNA and SNTAGT. After removal of 2 bases from V and 4 bases from J, the junction contained 6 bases not matched to a gene. CDR3 DNA: TGTGCCAGCAGTGACGGGGCGGGAGTGGCAGATACGCAGTATTTT. Protein product: CASSDGAGVADTQYF.

This clone was seen a few times. This rearrangement joins TRBV25-1 to TRBJ1-2, with TRBD1 matching 8 bases. The CDR3 consists of 16 residues. V lost 4 bases and J lost 6; bases outside the gene matches: 13. Looked up from germline, CDR1 is MGHDK and CDR2 is SYGVNS. CDR3 protein: CASSGTGQGKGHGYTF. CDR3 nucleotide sequence: TGTGCCAGCAGTGGTACCGGACAGGGTAAAGGACATGGCTACACCTTC.

The CDR3 nucleotides are TGTGCCAGCAGTGCCCAGGGGAGGGGCACAGATACGCAGTATTTT. Protein sequence: CASSAQGRGTDTQYF. The chain has TRBV6-1 and TRBJ2-3, with D perhaps matching TRBD2 (7 bases). CDR1 is MNHNS, CDR2 SASEGT, per germline. The ends were cut back, 4 bases at V and 1 base at J, with 12 bases in the middle. The CDR3 totals 15 residues.

J is TRBJ1-3 and V is TRBV6-5, with D hard to call. Germline lookup yields CDR1 MNHEY and CDR2 SVGAGI. Trimming shortened V by 5 bases and J by 3 bases, and 14 bases separated the two germline ends. The CDR3 loop spans 15 amino acids. The CDR3 DNA reads TGTGCCAGCAGTAACCTTCGAGTTGATGGAAACACCATATATTTT. This sequence encodes CASSNLRVDGNTIYF.

This chain connects TRBV5-1 to TRBJ2-3; TRBD2 matches at 9 bases. Germline assignment: CDR1 SGHRS and CDR2 YFSETQ. The CDR3 covers 19 residues. Trimming took 4 bases from V and 3 from J; bases not matched to a gene: 18. CDR3: CASSGGLAPRGSETDTQYF. The DNA of the CDR3 is TGCGCCAGCAGCGGGGGACTAGCCCCCCGGGGTTCGGAGACAGATACGCAGTATTTT.

This chain connects TRBV5-1 to TRBJ1-1; unclear D gene. Germline V gene lookup returns CDR1 SGHRS and CDR2 YFSETQ. V was clipped by 3 bases and J by 7 bases, with 16 bases between them. This CDR3 is 14 amino acids long. The CDR3 coding sequence is TGCGCCAGCAGCTGGGCCCAGAGCGGACTTGAAGCTTTCTTT. Translated, it gives CASSWAQSGLEAFF.

The rearrangement uses TRBV5-4 and TRBJ1-2, with D tentatively TRBD1 (6 bases). This CDR3 spans 13 amino acids. With 5 bases removed from V and 1 base from J, the gap between germline ends came to 9 bases. Germline-derived CDR1 and CDR2 are SGHNT and YYREEE (reference sequence). This CDR3 reads CASSEQGNYGYTF. CDR3 DNA sequence: TGTGCCAGCAGTGAACAGGGTAACTATGGCTACACCTTC.

The rearrangement links TRBV18 to TRBJ1-5; D is possibly TRBD1 (5 bases). The CDR3 is 15 residues long. From germline, CDR1 is KGHSH and CDR2 LQKENI. The V and J ends lost 3 bases and 0 bases respectively, with 9 bases between them. CDR3: CASSPQGNSNQPQHF. The CDR3 DNA reads TGTGCCAGCTCACCCCAGGGCAATAGCAATCAGCCCCAGCATTTT.

The chain is built from TRBV11-2 and TRBJ1-5; D possibly corresponds to TRBD1 (6 bases). The V end was cut by 5 bases, the J end by 4 bases, with 15 bases between. Per the germline V gene, CDR1 is SGHAT and CDR2 is FQNNGV. This CDR3 has 15 residues. CDR3 sequence reads: CASSKTDSPNQPQHF. The CDR3 nucleotides read TGTGCCAGCAGCAAGACGGACAGTCCGAATCAGCCCCAGCATTTT.

The V gene is TRBV18, the J gene TRBJ1-3; TRBD1 agrees at 7 bases. The CDR3 is made up of 19 amino acids. CDR1 and CDR2 (germline): KGHSH, LQKENI. J lost 3 bases, V lost 6 bases, and 20 bases had no gene match. The CDR3 nucleotides read TGTGCCAGCTCCCAGGACAGGACTATTACTTCATCTGGTGGAAACACCATATATTTT. As protein: CASSQDRTITSSGGNTIYF.

The chain links TRBV10-2 to TRBJ2-7; D gene uncertain. Germline V gives CDR1 WSHSY, CDR2 SAAADI. The CDR3 contains 13 residues. Trimming removed 6 bases at V and 11 bases at J, with 20 bases between. CDR3 loop: CASSLFLGGEEYF. The CDR3 nucleotides read TGCGCCAGCAGCCTTTTCCTAGGCGGAGAGGAGTACTTC.

This chain connects TRBV3-1 (or the pseudogene TRBV3-2) to TRBJ2-2, with 7 bases identical to TRBD2. With V trimmed by 0 bases and J by 4 bases, 8 bases remained unmatched. Germline CDR1 and CDR2: LGHDT and YNNKEL (reference sequence). The CDR3 contains 17 residues. The CDR3: CASSQDGLADRTGELFF. CDR3 sequence (DNA): TGTGCCAGCAGCCAAGATGGGCTAGCGGACCGCACCGGGGAGCTGTTTTTT.

The chain combines TRBV5-6 with TRBJ2-3, with 7 bases fitting TRBD1. The ends lost 4 bases at V and 4 bases at J; junction bases unmatched: 18. The CDR3 runs 18 residues. The germline gives CDR1 SGHDT, CDR2 YYEEEE. CDR3 residues: CASSGTVLGSFSADTQYF. The CDR3 DNA sequence: TGTGCCAGCAGCGGGACAGTCCTCGGGTCTTTTAGCGCAGATACGCAGTATTTT.